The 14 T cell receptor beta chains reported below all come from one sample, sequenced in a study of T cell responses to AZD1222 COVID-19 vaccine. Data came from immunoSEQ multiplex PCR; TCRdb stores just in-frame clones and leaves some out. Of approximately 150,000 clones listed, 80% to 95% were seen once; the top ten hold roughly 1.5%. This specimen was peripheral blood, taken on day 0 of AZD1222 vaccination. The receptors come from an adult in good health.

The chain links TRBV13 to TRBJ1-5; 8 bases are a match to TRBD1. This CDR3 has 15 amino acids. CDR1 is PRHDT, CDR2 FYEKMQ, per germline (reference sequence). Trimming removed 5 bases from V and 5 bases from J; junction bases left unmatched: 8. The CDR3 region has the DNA TGTGCCAGCAGCCTTTTCGACAGGGGCGATCAGCCCCAGCATTTT. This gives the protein CASSLFDRGDQPQHF.

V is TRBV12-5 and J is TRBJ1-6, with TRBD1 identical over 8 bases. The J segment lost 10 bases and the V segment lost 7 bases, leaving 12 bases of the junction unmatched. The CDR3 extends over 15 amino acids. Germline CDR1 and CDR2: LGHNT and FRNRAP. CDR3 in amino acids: CASASSTGEGSPLHF. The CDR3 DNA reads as TGTGCTAGTGCCTCATCGACAGGGGAGGGATCACCCCTCCACTTT.

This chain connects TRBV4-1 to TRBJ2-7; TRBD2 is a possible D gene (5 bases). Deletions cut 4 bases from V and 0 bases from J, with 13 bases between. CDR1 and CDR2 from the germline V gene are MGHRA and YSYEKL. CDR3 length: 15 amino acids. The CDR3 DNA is TGCGCCAGCAGCCTATCAGCGGTAAGCTCCTACGAGCAGTACTTC. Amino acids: CASSLSAVSSYEQYF.

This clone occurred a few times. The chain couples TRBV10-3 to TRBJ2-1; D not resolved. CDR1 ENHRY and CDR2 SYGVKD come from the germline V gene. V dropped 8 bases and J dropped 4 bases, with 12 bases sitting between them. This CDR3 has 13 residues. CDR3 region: CAILEPNYNEQFF. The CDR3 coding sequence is TGTGCCATCTTAGAGCCCAATTACAATGAGCAGTTCTTC.

CDR3 region: CAWSWTGPEAFF. DNA of the CDR3: TGTGCCTGGAGTTGGACCGGGCCTGAAGCTTTCTTT. This chain connects TRBV30 to TRBJ1-1, with unresolved D. The CDR3 is 12 residues long. Trimming removed 2 bases at V and 6 bases at J, with 10 bases between. Germline CDR1 is GTSNPN and CDR2 is SVGIG (reference sequence).

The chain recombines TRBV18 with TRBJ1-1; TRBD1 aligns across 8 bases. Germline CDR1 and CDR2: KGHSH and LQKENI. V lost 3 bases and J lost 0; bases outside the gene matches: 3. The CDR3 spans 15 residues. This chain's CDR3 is CASSPDRELNTEAFF. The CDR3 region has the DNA TGTGCCAGCTCACCGGACAGGGAGCTGAACACTGAAGCTTTCTTT.

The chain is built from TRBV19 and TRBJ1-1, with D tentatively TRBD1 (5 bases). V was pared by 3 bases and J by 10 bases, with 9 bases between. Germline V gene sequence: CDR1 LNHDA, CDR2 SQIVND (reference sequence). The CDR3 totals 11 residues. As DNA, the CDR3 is TGTGCCAGTAGTATGGGGGTAGCAGCTTTCTTT. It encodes CASSMGVAAFF.

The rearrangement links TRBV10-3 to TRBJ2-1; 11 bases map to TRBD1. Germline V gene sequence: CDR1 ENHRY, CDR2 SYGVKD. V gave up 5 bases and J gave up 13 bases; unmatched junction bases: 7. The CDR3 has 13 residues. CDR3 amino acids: CAISSGQGDGQFF. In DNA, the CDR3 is TGTGCCATCAGTTCGGGACAGGGGGATGGACAGTTCTTC.

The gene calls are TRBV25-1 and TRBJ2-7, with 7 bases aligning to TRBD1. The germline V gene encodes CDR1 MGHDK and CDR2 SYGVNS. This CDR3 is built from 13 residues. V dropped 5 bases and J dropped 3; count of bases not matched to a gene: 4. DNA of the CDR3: TGTGCCAGCAGTTTGGGACAGAGCTACGAGCAGTACTTC. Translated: CASSLGQSYEQYF.

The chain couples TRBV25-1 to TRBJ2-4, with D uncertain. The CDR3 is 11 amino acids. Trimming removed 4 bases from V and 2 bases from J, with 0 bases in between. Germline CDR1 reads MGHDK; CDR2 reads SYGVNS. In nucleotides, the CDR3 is TGTGCCAGCAGTGCCAAAAACATTCAGTACTTC. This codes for CASSAKNIQYF.

The CDR3 sequence is CASRPFPPKIQATNSPLHF. The CDR3 coding sequence is TGTGCCAGCCGTCCCTTCCCCCCCAAAATACAGGCAACAAATTCACCCCTCCACTTT. The chain uses TRBV2 and TRBJ1-6, with a tentative D call TRBD1 (5 bases). The CDR3 contains 19 residues. Trimming removed 8 bases from V and 7 bases from J, with 30 bases in between. The V gene's germline CDR1 is SNHLY and CDR2 FYNNEI.

The CDR3 protein is CASSRTGELSYEQYF. DNA for the CDR3: TGTGCCAGCAGCCGGACAGGGGAACTCTCCTACGAGCAGTACTTC. This chain joins TRBV9 and TRBJ2-7, with 9 positions matching TRBD1. Trimming at V came to 4 bases and at J to 0 bases, leaving 5 bases not matched to a gene. Germline V gives CDR1 SGDLS, CDR2 YYNGEE. CDR3 length: 15 amino acids.

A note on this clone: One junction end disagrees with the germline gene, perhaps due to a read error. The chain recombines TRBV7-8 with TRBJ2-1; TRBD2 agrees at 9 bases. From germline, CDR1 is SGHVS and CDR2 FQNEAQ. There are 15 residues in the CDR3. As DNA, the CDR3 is TGTGCCAGCAGCCTGCTTCCGGGGACTAGCATAAATCGGGTCTTC. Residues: CASSLLPGTSINRVF. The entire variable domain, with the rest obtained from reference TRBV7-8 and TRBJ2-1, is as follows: GAGVSQSPRYKVAKRGQDVALRCDPISGHVSLFWYQQALGQGPEFLTYFQNEAQLDKSGLPSDRFFAERPEGSVSTLKIQRTQQEDSAVYLCASSLLPGTSINRVFGPGTRLTVL.

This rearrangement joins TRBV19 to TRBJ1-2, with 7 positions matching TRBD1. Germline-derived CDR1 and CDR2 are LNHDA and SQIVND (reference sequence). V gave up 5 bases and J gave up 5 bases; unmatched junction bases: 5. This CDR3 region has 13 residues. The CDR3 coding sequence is TGTGCCAGTAGTGCGGCAGGGGGGTATGGCTACACCTTC. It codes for CASSAAGGYGYTF. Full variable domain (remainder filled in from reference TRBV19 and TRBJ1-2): DGGITQSPKYLFRKEGQNVTLSCEQNLNHDAMYWYRQDPGQGLRLIYYSQIVNDFQKGDIAEGYSVSREKKESFPLTVTSAQKNPTAFYLCASSAAGGYGYTFGSGTRLTVV.